A selection of T cell receptor beta chains follows, all from one sample in a study of blood T cell repertoires in COVID-19. Here immunoSEQ multiplex PCR was the method, and the copy in TCRdb shows in-frame clones only, minus some. Of roughly 100,000 clones listed, roughly nine tenths were seen once; the top ten hold roughly 17%. Material for sequencing was peripheral blood. These receptors originate from a man aged 50 or older with acute or convalescent COVID-19. CDR3s include the opening cysteine and the closing phenylalanine or tryptophan. D genes are given only for firm matches. Only part of the rows carry a size: once, few, many, or a class if the clone is expanded.

d_gene	abundance	v_gene	j_gene	CDR3nt	CDR3aa
-	-	TRBV9	TRBJ2-3	TGTGCCAGCAGCGTAGTCTCTAATCTGGAGACAGATACGCAGTATTTT	CASSVVSNLETDTQYF
-	few	TRBV2	TRBJ1-5	TGTGCCAGCAGGGGGGACACTAACAATCAGCCCCAGCATTTT	CASRGDTNNQPQHF
-	-	TRBV27	TRBJ1-1	TGTGCCAGCAGTTGGGGAGGAAACACTGAAGCTTTCTTT	CASSWGGNTEAFF
TRBD1	-	TRBV5-1	TRBJ2-7	TGCGCCAGCAGCCCGACAGGGAATTTTTACGAGCAGTACTTC	CASSPTGNFYEQYF
TRBD1	-	TRBV7-9	TRBJ1-4	TGTGCCAGCAACACCGGGACAGGGGGTGAAAAACTGTTTTTT	CASNTGTGGEKLFF
-	-	TRBV7-6	TRBJ2-2	TGTGCCAGCAGCTTACAGGCCCTCATGAACACCGGGGAGCTGTTTTTT	CASSLQALMNTGELFF
-	-	TRBV6-4	TRBJ1-2	TGTGCCAGCAGTGACGAGCCGGGGTATGGCTACACCTTC	CASSDEPGYGYTF
-	-	TRBV28	TRBJ1-2	TGTGCCAGCAGTGCGTACGATGGCTACACCTTC	CASSAYDGYTF
TRBD2	-	TRBV9	TRBJ2-1	TGTGCCAGCAGGGGGAGGGACGGCTACAATGAGCAGTTCTTC	CASRGRDGYNEQFF
TRBD2	-	TRBV6-6	TRBJ2-1	TGTGCCAGCAGTTCCCCTAGCGGGGGAAGTTACAATGAGCAGTTCTTC	CASSSPSGGSYNEQFF
-	-	TRBV3-1/TRBV3-2	TRBJ1-3	TGTGCCAGCAGCCAAGAGCGGGGGGGCTCTGGAAACACCATATATTTT	CASSQERGGSGNTIYF
-	-	TRBV5-1	TRBJ1-5	TGCGCCAGCAGCTTGGGACAGCTTAATCAGCCCCAGCATTTT	CASSLGQLNQPQHF
-	-	TRBV5-6	TRBJ1-1	TGTGCCAGCAGCCTCAACAGGGAAAACACTGAAGCTTTCTTT	CASSLNRENTEAFF
TRBD1	-	TRBV5-1	TRBJ1-4	TGCGCCAGCAGCTTACAGGGGGCTTCTAATGAAAAACTGTTTTTT	CASSLQGASNEKLFF
-	-	TRBV2	TRBJ2-3	TGTGCCACCCGTCGGGGAGATACGCAGTATTTT	CATRRGDTQYF
-	-	TRBV15	TRBJ1-1	TGTGCCACCAGCAACGGACAGCCTCTGATGAACACTGAAGCTTTCTTT	CATSNGQPLMNTEAFF
-	-	TRBV29-1	TRBJ1-1	TGCAGCGCAGGAGGGGCCCCCAGTCTCGTGAACACTGAAGCTTTCTTT	CSAGGAPSLVNTEAFF
TRBD2	-	TRBV7-2	TRBJ2-4	TGTGCCAGCAGCCCGGGACTAGACATTCAGTACTTC	CASSPGLDIQYF
TRBD1	once	TRBV7-2	TRBJ1-1	TGTGCCAGCAGCTCGAACCGGGACAGCACTGAAGCTTTCTTT	CASSSNRDSTEAFF
-	-	TRBV5-1	TRBJ1-3	TGCGCCAGCAGCTCATACCCCTACGGAGAGACGGATCCCAGCGGAAACACCATATATTTT	CASSSYPYGETDPSGNTIYF
-	-	TRBV7-9	TRBJ1-5	TGTGCCAGCAGCTTAGCAGGGGATGGACAGCCCCAGCATTTT	CASSLAGDGQPQHF
TRBD1	-	TRBV5-4	TRBJ2-5	TGTGCCAGCAGCTTGGTAGGACAGGGTAGCGAGACCCAGTACTTC	CASSLVGQGSETQYF
TRBD1	-	TRBV5-1	TRBJ2-1	TGCGCCAGCAGCTTGGTCGGGACAGGGACCCTACATGAGCAGTTCTTC	CASSLVGTGTLHEQFF
-	-	TRBV28	TRBJ2-3	TGTGCCAGCAGTCTGTTTCCTGGGGGCAGGGCAGATACGCAGTATTTT	CASSLFPGGRADTQYF
-	-	TRBV7-2	TRBJ2-6	TGTGCCAGCAGCTTGCGTTTCTCTGGGGCCAACGTCCTGACTTTC	CASSLRFSGANVLTF
TRBD1	-	TRBV4-1	TRBJ1-4	TGCGCCAGCAGCCAACCCGGGACAGGGGGCCAAAAACTGTTTTTT	CASSQPGTGGQKLFF